This T cell receptor beta chain was sequenced during a study of cytomegalovirus exposure and HLA in healthy donors. Study as a whole: T cells numbering approximately 170 million yielded approximately 100 million unique TCR beta sequences in an earlier analysis. A preliminary data release comprised around 85 million unique TCRs obtained from HLA-typed donors.

The PCR ran on 60 Vbeta and 13 Jbeta primers. Sequenced by immunoSEQ multiplex PCR; TCRdb stores in-frame clones only, minus some. The sample contains roughly 100,000 clones, approximately 77% of which appear only once. Notes on this clone: Its matching antigen is unknown. At one end, the junction sequence differs from germline, possibly due to a read error.

Study-level results: A previous analysis found most TCR beta V segments productive roughly 90% or roughly 30% of the time.

The sample consisted of PBMCs. The receptor was isolated from a woman between 40 and 55 years old in good health and CMV-seronegative.

The CDR3 region is CSSPTSFDTQYF. The DNA for the CDR3 is TGTTCCAGTCCCACGAGTTTCGATACGCAGTATTTT. The chain combines TRBV7-9 with TRBJ2-3; D is unresolved. The CDR3 loop spans 12 amino acids. Germline V gene lookup returns CDR1 SEHNR and CDR2 FQNEAQ (reference sequence).